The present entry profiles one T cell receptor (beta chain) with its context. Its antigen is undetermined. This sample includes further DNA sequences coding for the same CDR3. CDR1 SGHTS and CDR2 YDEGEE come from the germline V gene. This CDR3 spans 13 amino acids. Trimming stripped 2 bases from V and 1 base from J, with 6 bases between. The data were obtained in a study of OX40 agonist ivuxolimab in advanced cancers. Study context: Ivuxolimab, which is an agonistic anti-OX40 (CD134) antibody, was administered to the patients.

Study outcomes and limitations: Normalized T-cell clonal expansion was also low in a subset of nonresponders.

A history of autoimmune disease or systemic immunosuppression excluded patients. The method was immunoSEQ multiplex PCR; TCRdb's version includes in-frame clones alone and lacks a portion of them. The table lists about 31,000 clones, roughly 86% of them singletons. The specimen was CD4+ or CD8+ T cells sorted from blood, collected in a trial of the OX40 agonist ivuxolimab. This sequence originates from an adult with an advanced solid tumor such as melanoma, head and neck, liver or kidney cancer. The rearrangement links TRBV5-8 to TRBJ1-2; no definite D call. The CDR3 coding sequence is TGTGCCAGCAGCTTACTCAATAACTATGGCTACACCTTC. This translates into CASSLLNNYGYTF.